The source of this T cell receptor (beta chain) is a study of long-term antiretroviral therapy in people with HIV. Treatment of all HIV participants took place in the United States. Each specimen consisted of 1-10 million cryopreserved PBMC prior to extraction of DNA. Study outcomes and limitations: Diversity went up after ART and still fell short of transplant donor controls. Older ART regimens may have been in use when blood was drawn between about 2004 and 2018.

The run of the v3.0 immunoSEQ assay was at survey level. Sequencing was performed with immunoSEQ multiplex PCR; in TCRdb, only in-frame clones are kept and a portion is missing. Found here are about 20,000 clones, approximately 86% of them singletons; the top ten hold about 10%. Germline CDR1 SGHNT, CDR2 YENEEA. V was cut by 5 bases and J by 5 bases, with 12 bases left in between. The CDR3 has 14 residues. This clone was recorded a few times. The target antigen is unknown. The rearrangement uses TRBV11-3 and TRBJ2-2; D is possibly TRBD1 (7 bases). The sample consisted of unsorted PBMCs, taken about 2.5 years after starting antiretroviral therapy. The clonotype originates from a man in his forties or fifties with HIV. The CDR3 loop reads CASSRTGGTGELFF. CDR3 in DNA: TGTGCCAGCAGCCGGACAGGAGGGACCGGGGAGCTGTTTTTT. The full variable domain, rest sourced from reference TRBV11-3 and TRBJ2-2, is EAGVVQSPRYKIIEKKQPVAFWCNPISGHNTLYWYLQNLGQGPELLIRYENEEAVDDSQLPKDRFSAERLKGVDSTLKIQPAELGDSAVYLCASSRTGGTGELFFGEGSRLTVL.